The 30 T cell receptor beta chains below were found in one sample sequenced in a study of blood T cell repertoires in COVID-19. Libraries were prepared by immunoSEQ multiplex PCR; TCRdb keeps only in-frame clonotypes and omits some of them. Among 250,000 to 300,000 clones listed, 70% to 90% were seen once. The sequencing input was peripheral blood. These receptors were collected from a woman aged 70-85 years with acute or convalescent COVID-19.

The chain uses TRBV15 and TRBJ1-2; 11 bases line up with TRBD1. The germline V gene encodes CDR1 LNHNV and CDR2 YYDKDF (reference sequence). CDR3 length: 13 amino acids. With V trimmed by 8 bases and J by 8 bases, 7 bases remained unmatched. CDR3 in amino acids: CATADRGRDGYTF. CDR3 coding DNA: TGTGCCACCGCGGACAGGGGGCGCGACGGCTACACCTTC.

The CDR3 reads CASSSKRDRGHYEQYF. Written as DNA, the CDR3 is TGTGCCAGCAGCTCCAAACGGGACAGGGGCCACTACGAGCAGTACTTC. The V call is TRBV12-1, the J call TRBJ2-7; no check of the table's D call, TRBD1, against the DNA was made. TRBV12-1 is annotated as a pseudogene. The CDR3 extends over 16 amino acids.

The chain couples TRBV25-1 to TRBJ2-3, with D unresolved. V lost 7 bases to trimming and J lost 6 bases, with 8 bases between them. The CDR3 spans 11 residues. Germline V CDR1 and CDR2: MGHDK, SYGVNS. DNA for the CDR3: TGTGCCAGCAAGCGTGGGGATACGCAGTATTTT. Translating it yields CASKRGDTQYF.

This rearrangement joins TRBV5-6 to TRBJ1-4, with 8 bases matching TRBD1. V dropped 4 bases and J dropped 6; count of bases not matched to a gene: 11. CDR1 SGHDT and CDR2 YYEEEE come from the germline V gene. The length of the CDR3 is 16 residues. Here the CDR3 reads CASSPRDRRVHEKLFF. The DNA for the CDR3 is TGTGCCAGCAGCCCCCGGGACAGGCGGGTCCATGAAAAACTGTTTTTT.

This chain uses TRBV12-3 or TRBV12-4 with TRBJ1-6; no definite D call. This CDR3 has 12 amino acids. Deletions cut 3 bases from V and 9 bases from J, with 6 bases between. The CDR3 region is CASSFPFSPLHF. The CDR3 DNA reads TGTGCCAGCAGTTTTCCGTTTTCACCCCTCCACTTT.

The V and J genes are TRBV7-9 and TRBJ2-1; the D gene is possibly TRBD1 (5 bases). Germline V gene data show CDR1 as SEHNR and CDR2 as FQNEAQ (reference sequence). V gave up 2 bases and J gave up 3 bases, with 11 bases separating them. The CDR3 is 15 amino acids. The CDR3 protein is CASSLQGRGYNEQFF. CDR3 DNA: TGTGCCAGCAGCTTACAGGGAAGGGGCTACAATGAGCAGTTCTTC.

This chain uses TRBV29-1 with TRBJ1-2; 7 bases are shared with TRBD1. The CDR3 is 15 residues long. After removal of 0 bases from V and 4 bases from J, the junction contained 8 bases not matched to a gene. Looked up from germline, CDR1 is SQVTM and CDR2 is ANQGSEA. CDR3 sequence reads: CSVEDPDRSLYGYTF. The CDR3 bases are TGCAGCGTTGAAGATCCGGACAGGAGCCTCTATGGCTACACCTTC.

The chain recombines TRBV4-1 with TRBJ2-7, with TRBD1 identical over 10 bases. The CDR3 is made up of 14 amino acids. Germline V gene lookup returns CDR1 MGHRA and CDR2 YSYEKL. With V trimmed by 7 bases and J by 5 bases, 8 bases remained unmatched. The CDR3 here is CASTSRQGANEQYF. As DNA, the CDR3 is TGCGCCAGCACCTCCCGACAGGGGGCGAACGAGCAGTACTTC.

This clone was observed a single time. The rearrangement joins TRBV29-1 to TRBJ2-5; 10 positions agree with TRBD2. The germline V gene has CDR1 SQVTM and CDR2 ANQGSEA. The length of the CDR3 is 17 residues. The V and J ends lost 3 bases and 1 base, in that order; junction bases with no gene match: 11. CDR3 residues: CSVDPLGIAGGQETQYF. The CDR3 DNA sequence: TGCAGCGTTGACCCCCTGGGGATAGCGGGGGGCCAAGAGACCCAGTACTTC.

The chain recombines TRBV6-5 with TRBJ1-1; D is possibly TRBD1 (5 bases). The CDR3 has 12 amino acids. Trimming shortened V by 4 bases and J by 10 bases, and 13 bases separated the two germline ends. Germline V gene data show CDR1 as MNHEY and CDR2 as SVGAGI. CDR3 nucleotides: TGTGCCAGCAGTTCCAGGGTTTCGGGAGCTTTCTTT. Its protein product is CASSSRVSGAFF.

DNA for the CDR3: TGCGCCAGCAGTGGATGGAGGGGACTAGCTGCAGATACGCAGTATTTT. It specifies CASSGWRGLAADTQYF. The chain joins TRBV10-2 to TRBJ2-3; 9 bases line up with TRBD2. Germline V gene lookup returns CDR1 WSHSY and CDR2 SAAADI. The V segment lost 4 bases and the J segment 4 bases; nucleotides outside the gene matches: 9. There are 16 residues in the CDR3.

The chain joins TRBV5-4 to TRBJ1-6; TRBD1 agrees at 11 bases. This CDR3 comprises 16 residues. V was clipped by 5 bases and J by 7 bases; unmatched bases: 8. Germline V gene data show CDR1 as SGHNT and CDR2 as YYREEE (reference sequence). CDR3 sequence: CASSPGQGAQNSPLHF. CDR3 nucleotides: TGTGCCAGCAGTCCTGGACAGGGGGCGCAGAATTCACCCCTCCACTTT.

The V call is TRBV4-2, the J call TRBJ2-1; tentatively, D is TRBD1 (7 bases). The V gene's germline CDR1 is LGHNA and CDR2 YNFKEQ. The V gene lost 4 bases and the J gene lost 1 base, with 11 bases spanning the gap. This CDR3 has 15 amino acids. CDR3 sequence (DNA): TGTGCCAGCAGCCCGCGGGACAGTTCCTACAATGAGCAGTTCTTC. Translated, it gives CASSPRDSSYNEQFF.

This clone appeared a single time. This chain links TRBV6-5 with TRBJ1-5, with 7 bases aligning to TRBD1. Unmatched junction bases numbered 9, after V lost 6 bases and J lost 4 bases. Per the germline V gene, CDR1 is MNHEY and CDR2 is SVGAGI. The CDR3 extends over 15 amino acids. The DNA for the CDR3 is TGTGCCAGCAGGGCACTGACAGGGCAGAATCAGCCCCAGCATTTT. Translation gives CASRALTGQNQPQHF.

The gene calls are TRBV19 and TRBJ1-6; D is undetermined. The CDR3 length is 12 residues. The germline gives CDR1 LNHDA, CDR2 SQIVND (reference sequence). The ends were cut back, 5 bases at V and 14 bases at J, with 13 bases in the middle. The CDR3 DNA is TGTGCCAGTAGTCCCCTATTGGAGGCCCTCCACTTT. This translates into CASSPLLEALHF.

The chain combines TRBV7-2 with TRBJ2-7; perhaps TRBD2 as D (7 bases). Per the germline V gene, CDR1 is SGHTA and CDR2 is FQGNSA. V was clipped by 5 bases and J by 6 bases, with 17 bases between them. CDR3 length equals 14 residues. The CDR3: CASSQGLAVGEQYF. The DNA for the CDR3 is TGTGCCAGCAGCCAGGGGCTAGCGGTAGGCGAGCAGTACTTC.

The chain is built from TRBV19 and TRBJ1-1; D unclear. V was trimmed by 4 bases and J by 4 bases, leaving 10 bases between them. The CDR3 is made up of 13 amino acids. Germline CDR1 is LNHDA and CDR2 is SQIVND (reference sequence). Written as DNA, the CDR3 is TGTGCCAGTAGTAACGGGATGGGCACTGAAGCTTTCTTT. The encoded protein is CASSNGMGTEAFF.

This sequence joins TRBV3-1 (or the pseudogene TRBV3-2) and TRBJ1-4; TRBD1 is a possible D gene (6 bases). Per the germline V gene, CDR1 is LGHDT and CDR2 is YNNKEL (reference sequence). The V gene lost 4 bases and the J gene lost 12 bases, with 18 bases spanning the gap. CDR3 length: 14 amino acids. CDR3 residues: CASSPQGWGKQLFF. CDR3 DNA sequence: TGTGCCAGCAGCCCCCAGGGGTGGGGGAAACAACTGTTTTTT.

The CDR3 is CASSWGLQETQYF. CDR3 in DNA: TGTGCCAGCAGCTGGGGGCTACAAGAGACCCAGTACTTC. V and J are TRBV11-2 and TRBJ2-5; TRBD1 might be the D (6 bases). CDR1 and CDR2 from the germline V gene are SGHAT and FQNNGV. V was cut by 4 bases and J by 2 bases, with 8 bases left in between. The CDR3 is 13 amino acids.

In nucleotides, the CDR3 is TGTGCCACCAGTGATTTGAGGTCCCCAGGGGAAGCTTTCTTT. This translates into CATSDLRSPGEAFF. This sequence joins TRBV24-1 and TRBJ1-1, with D possibly TRBD1 on 5 matching bases. The germline CDR1 and CDR2 sequences are KGHDR and SFDVKD. This CDR3 region has 14 residues. V lost 0 bases to trimming and J lost 8 bases, with 12 bases between them.

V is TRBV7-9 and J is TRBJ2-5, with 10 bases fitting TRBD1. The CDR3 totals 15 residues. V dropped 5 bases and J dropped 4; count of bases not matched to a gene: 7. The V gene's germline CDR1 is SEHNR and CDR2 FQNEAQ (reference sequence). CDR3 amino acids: CASSPRTGGRETQYF. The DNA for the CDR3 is TGTGCCAGCAGCCCACGGACAGGGGGTAGAGAGACCCAGTACTTC.

CDR3 amino acids: CASSPGALYGYTF. The CDR3 DNA is TGTGCCAGCTCACCAGGAGCACTCTATGGCTACACCTTC. The V call is TRBV18, the J call TRBJ1-2; the D is unclear. V was pared by 2 bases and J by 4 bases, with 8 bases between. The CDR3 covers 13 residues. Per germline, CDR1 KGHSH and CDR2 LQKENI.

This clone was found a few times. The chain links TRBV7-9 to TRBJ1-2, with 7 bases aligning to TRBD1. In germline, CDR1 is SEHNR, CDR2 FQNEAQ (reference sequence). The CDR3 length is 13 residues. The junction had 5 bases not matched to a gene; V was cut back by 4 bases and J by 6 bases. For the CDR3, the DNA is TGTGCCAGCAGCTCGACAGGGTCGGATGGCTACACCTTC. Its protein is CASSSTGSDGYTF.

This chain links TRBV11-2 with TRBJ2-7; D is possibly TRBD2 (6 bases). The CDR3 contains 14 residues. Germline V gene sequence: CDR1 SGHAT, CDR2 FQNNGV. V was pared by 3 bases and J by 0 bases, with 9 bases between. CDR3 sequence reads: CASSFRRDSYEQYF. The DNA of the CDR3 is TGTGCCAGCAGCTTTCGGCGGGACTCCTACGAGCAGTACTTC.

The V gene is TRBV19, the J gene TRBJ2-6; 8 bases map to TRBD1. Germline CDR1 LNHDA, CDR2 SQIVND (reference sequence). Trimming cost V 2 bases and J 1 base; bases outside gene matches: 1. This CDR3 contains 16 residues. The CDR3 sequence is CASSIRTGSGANVLTF. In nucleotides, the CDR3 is TGTGCCAGTAGTATAAGGACAGGGTCTGGGGCCAACGTCCTGACTTTC.

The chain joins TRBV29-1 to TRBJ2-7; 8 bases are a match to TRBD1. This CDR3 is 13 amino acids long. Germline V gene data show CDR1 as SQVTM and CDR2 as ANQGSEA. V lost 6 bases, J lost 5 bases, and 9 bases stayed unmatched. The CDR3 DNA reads TGCAGCGTGGGGACAGGTCGCTTAGACGAGCAGTACTTC. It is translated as CSVGTGRLDEQYF.

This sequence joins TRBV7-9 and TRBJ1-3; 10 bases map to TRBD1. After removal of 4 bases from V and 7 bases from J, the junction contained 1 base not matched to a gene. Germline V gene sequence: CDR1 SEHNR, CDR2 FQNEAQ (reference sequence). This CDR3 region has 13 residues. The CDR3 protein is CASSSDRGNTIYF. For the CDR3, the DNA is TGTGCCAGCAGCTCGGACAGGGGGAACACCATATATTTT.

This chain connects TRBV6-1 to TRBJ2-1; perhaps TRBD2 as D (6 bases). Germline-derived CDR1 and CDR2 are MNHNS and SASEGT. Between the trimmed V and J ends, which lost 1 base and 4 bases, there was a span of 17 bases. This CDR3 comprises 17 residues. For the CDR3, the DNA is TGTGCCAGCAGTGAAGGGCACGGGACTTTTTATTACAATGAGCAGTTCTTC. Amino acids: CASSEGHGTFYYNEQFF.

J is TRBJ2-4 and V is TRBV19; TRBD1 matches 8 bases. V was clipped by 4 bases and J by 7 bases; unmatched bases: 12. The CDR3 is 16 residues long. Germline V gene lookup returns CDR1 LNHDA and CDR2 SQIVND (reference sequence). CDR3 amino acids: CASSSRRGPSFNIQYF. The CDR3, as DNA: TGTGCCAGTAGTAGCCGCAGGGGGCCTTCATTCAACATTCAGTACTTC.

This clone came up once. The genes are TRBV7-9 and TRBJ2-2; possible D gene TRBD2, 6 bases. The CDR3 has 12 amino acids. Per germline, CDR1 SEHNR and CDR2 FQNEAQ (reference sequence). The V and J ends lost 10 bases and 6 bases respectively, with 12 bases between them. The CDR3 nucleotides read TGTGCCACCCTGGGAGGCGCCGGGGAGCTGTTTTTT. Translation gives CATLGGAGELFF.